The sample holds a few counts of the clone carrying this T cell receptor (beta chain). Antigen: not known. With 0 bases removed from V and 4 bases from J, the gap between germline ends came to 5 bases. This CDR3 has 13 amino acids. In germline, CDR1 is SGHNT, CDR2 YYREEE (reference sequence). Clones were read by immunoSEQ multiplex PCR, and TCRdb kept only the in-frame ones, dropping some. Among under 55,000 clones listed, about four fifths were seen once. This sample was taken from a study of memory CD4+ T cells and cytomegalovirus serostatus. Turning to the study itself: Of the healthy Belgian adults, several were CMV seropositive and 20 to 30 seronegative. Study-wide results and caveats: 67 of 164 known CMV-associated TCRbeta sequences appeared in CD4+ memory.

Single viable CD3+CD4+CD8-CD45RO+ cells were sorted as the memory CD4+ T cells. The specimen sequenced was memory CD4+ T cells from blood. The sequence derives from an adult in good health and CMV-seropositive. The chain joins TRBV5-4 to TRBJ1-5; D is unclear. CDR3 coding DNA: TGTGCCAGCAGCTTGGGACCGAATCAGCCCCAGCATTTT. It translates to CASSLGPNQPQHF.